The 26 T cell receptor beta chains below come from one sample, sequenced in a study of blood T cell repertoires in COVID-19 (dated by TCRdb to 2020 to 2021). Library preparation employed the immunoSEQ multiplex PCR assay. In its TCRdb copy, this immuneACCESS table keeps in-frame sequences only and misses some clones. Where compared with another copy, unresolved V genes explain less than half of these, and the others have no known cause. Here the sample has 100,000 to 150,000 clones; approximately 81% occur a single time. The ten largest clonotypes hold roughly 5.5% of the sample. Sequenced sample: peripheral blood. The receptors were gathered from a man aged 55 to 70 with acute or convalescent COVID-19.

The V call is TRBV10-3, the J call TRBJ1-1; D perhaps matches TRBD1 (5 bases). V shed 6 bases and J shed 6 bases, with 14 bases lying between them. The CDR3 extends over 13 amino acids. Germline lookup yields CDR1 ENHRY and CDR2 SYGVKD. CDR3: CAIRAPGIAEAFF. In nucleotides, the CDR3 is TGTGCCATCAGGGCCCCAGGGATCGCTGAAGCTTTCTTT.

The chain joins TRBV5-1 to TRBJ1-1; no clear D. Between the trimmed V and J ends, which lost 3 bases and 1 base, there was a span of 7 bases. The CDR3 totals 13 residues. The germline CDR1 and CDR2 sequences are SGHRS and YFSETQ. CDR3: CASSYTSNTEAFF. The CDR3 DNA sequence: TGCGCCAGCAGCTATACTTCGAACACTGAAGCTTTCTTT.

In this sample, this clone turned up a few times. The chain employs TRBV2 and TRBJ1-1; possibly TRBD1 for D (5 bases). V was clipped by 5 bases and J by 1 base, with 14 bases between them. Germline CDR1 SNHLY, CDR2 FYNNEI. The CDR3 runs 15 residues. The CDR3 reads CASSSPDMGNTEAFF. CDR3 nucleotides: TGTGCCAGCAGTTCCCCGGACATGGGGAACACTGAAGCTTTCTTT.

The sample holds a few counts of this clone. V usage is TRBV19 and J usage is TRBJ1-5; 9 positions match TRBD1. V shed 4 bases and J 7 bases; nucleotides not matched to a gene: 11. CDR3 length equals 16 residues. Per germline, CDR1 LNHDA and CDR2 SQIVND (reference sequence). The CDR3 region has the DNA TGTGCCAGTAGTACCCGGGGACAGGGTAAGAACCAGCCCCAGCATTTT. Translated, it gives CASSTRGQGKNQPQHF.

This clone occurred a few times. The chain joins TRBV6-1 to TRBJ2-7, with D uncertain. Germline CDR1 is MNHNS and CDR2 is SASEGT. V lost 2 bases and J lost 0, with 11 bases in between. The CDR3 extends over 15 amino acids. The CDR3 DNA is TGTGCCAGCAGTGAATTATGGGCGCCCTCCTACGAGCAGTACTTC. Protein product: CASSELWAPSYEQYF.

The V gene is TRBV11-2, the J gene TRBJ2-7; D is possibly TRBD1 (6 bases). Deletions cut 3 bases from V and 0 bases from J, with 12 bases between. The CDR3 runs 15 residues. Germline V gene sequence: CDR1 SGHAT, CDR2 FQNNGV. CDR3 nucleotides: TGTGCCAGCAGCTTTATGACAGGTGGCTCCTACGAGCAGTACTTC. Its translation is CASSFMTGGSYEQYF.

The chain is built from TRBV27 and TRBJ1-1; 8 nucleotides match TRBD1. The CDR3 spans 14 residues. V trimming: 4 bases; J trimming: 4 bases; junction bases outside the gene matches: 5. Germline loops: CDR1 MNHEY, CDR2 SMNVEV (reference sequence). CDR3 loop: CASSSTGVGTEAFF. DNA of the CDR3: TGTGCCAGCAGTTCGACAGGGGTGGGCACTGAAGCTTTCTTT.

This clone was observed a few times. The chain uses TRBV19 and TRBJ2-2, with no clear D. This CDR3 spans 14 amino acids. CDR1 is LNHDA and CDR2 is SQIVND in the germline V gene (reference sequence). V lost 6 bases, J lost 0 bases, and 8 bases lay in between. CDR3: CASSPTSNTGELFF. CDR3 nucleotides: TGTGCCAGTAGCCCTACTTCGAACACCGGGGAGCTGTTTTTT.

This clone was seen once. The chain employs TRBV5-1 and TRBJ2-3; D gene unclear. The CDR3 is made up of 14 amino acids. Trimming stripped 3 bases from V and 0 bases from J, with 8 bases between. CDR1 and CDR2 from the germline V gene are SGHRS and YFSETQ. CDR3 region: CASSSQASTDTQYF. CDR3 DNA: TGCGCCAGCAGCTCGCAAGCTAGCACAGATACGCAGTATTTT.

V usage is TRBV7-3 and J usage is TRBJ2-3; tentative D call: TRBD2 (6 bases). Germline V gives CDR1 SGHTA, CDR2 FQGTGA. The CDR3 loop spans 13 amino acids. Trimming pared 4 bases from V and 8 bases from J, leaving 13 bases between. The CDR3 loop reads CASSSLEGSTQYF. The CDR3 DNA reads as TGTGCCAGCAGCTCCTTGGAGGGGAGTACGCAGTATTTT. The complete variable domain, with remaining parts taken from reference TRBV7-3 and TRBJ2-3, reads GAGVSQTPSNKVTEKGKYVELRCDPISGHTALYWYRQSLGQGPEFLIYFQGTGAADDSGLPNDRFFAVRPEGSVSTLKIQRTERGDSAVYLCASSSLEGSTQYFGPGTRLTVL.

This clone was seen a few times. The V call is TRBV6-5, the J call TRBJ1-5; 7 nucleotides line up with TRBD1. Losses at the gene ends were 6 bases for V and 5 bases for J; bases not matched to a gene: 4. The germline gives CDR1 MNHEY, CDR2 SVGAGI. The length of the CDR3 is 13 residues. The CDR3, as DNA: TGTGCCAGCAGACTCGACAGGGATCAGCCCCAGCATTTT. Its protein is CASRLDRDQPQHF.

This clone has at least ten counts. The CDR3 loop reads CASRPTLREAAFF. The CDR3, as DNA: TGTGCCAGTAGACCAACACTCCGGGAAGCAGCTTTCTTT. The chain has TRBV19 and TRBJ1-1, with D unclear. V was shortened by 6 bases and J by 10 bases, with 18 bases between the two germline ends. The CDR3 contains 13 residues. Germline assignment: CDR1 LNHDA and CDR2 SQIVND (reference sequence).

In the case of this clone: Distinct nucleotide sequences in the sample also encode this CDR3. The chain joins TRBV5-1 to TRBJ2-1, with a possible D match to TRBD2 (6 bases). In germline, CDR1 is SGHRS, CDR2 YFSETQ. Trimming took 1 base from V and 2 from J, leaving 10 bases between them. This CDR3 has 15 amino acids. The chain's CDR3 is CASSLRAGPYNEQFF. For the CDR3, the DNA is TGCGCCAGCAGCTTGAGAGCGGGTCCCTACAATGAGCAGTTCTTC.

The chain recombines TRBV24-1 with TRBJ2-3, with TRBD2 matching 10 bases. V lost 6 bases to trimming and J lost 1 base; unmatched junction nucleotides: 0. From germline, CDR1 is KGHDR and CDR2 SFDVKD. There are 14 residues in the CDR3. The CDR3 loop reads CATSTSGGTDTQYF. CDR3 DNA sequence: TGTGCCACCAGTACTAGCGGGGGCACAGATACGCAGTATTTT.

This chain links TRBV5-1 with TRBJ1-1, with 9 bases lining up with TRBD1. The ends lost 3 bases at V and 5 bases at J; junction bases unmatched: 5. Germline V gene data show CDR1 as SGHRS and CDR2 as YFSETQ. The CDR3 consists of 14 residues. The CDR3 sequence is CASSSIGQGTEAFF. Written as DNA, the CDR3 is TGCGCCAGCAGCTCGATCGGACAGGGGACTGAAGCTTTCTTT.

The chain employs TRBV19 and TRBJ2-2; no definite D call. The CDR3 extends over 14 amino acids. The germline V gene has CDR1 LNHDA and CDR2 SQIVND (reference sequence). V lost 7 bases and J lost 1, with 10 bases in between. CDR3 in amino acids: CASIQPGNTGELFF. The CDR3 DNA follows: TGTGCCAGTATCCAACCAGGGAACACCGGGGAGCTGTTTTTT.

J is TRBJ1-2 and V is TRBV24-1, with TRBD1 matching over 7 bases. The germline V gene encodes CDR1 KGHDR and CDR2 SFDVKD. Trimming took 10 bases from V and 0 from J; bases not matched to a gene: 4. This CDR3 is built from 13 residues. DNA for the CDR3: TGTGCCACAAGGGACAGTACTAACTATGGCTACACCTTC. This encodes CATRDSTNYGYTF.

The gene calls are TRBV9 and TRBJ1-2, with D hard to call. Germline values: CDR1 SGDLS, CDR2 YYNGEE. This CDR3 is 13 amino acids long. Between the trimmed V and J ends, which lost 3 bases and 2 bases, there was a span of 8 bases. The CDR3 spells CASSAGKNYGYTF. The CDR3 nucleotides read TGTGCCAGCAGCGCCGGGAAGAACTATGGCTACACCTTC. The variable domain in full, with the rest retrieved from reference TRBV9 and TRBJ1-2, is DSGVTQTPKHLITATGQRVTLRCSPRSGDLSVYWYQQSLDQGLQFLIQYYNGEERAKGNILERFSAQQFPDLHSELNLSSLELGDSALYFCASSAGKNYGYTFGSGTRLTVV.

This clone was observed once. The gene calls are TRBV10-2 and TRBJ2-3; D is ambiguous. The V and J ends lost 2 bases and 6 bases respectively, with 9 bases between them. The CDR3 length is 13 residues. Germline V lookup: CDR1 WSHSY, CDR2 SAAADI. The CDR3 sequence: CASSEVRKDTQYF. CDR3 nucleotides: TGCGCCAGCAGTGAGGTCAGGAAGGATACGCAGTATTTT.

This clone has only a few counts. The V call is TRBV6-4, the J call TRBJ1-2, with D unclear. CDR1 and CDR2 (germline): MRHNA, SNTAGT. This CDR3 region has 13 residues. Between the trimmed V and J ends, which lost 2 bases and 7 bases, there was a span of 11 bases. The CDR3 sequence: CASSDAGVAGYTF. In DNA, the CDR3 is TGTGCCAGCAGTGACGCCGGGGTTGCTGGCTACACCTTC.

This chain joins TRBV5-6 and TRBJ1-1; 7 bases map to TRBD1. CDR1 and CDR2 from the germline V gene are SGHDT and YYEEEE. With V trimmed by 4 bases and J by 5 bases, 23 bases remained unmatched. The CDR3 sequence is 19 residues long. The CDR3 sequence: CASSGDLRKSRGTETEAFF. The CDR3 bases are TGTGCCAGCAGCGGTGACCTCCGCAAAAGTAGGGGGACAGAAACTGAAGCTTTCTTT.

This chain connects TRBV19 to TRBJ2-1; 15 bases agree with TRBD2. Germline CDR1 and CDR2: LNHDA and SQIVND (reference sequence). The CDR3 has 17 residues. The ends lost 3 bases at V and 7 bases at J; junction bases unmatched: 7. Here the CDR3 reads CASSIWGLAGGTNEQFF. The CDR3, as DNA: TGTGCCAGTAGTATCTGGGGACTAGCGGGAGGAACGAATGAGCAGTTCTTC.

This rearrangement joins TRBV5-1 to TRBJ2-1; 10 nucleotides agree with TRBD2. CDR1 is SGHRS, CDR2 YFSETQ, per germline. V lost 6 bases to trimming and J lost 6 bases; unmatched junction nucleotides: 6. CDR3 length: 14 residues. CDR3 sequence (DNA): TGCGCCAGCACCCCGGGACTAGCGTCCAATGAGCAGTTCTTC. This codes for CASTPGLASNEQFF.

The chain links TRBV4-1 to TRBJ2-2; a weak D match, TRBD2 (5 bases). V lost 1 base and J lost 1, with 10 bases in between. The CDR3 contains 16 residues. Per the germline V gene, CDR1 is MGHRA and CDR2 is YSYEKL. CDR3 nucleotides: TGCGCCAGCAGCCAAGGGACTGGCTGGAACACCGGGGAGCTGTTTTTT. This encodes CASSQGTGWNTGELFF.

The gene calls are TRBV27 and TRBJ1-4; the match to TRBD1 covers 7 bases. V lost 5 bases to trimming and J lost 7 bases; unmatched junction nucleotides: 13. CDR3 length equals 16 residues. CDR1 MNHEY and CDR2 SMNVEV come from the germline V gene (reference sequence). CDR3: CASSGMRGLVGEKLFF. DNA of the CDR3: TGTGCCAGCAGTGGGATGAGGGGGCTCGTTGGTGAAAAACTGTTTTTT.

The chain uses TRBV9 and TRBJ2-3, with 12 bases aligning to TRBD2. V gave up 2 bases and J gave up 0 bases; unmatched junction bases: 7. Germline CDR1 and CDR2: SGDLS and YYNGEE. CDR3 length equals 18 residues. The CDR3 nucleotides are TGTGCCAGCAGCGTTTTGCCTAGCGGGAGGGGGAGCACAGATACGCAGTATTTT. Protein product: CASSVLPSGRGSTDTQYF. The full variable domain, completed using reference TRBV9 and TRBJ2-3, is DSGVTQTPKHLITATGQRVTLRCSPRSGDLSVYWYQQSLDQGLQFLIQYYNGEERAKGNILERFSAQQFPDLHSELNLSSLELGDSALYFCASSVLPSGRGSTDTQYFGPGTRLTVL.